This T cell receptor beta chain came from a study of shared clonotypes between healthy human individuals. In the study overall: A couple of women and a few men aged 18 to 49 served as donors.

Study-wide points: A reduction in generation probabilities was seen for non-shared clonotypes relative to those shared by all four donors. Donors were few, which limited the genetic and exposure-history diversity represented.

Turning to this clone: The antigen remains unidentified.

With 0 bases removed from V and 1 base from J, the gap between germline ends came to 7 bases. The germline gives CDR1 SNHLY, CDR2 FYNNEI. This CDR3 comprises 14 residues. Profiling relied on immunoSEQ multiplex PCR, and the TCRdb table lists in-frame clones only, not all of them. The table includes hundreds of thousands of clones, approximately 96% detected once. Naive CD8 cells comprised CD45RO-negative, CCR7-positively selected cells, excluding terminally differentiated effector memory CD45RA+ cells. The study enrolled healthy HIV-negative adults without recent acute infections or vaccinations as donors.

The J gene is TRBJ2-7, the V gene TRBV2; no firm D call. This clonotype was obtained from a young woman in good health. Sequencing was performed on naive CD8+ T cells sorted from blood. CDR3 nucleotide sequence: TGTGCCAGCAGTGAAGCTCCCACTTCCTACGAGCAGTACTTC. This gives the protein CASSEAPTSYEQYF. The variable domain in full, completed from reference TRBV2 and TRBJ2-7, reads EPEVTQTPSHQVTQMGQEVILRCVPISNHLYFYWYRQILGQKVEFLVSFYNNEISEKSEIFDDQFSVERPDGSNFTLKIRSTKLEDSAMYFCASSEAPTSYEQYFGPGTRLTVT.